The clone carrying this T cell receptor (beta chain) was seen more than once but under ten times. What it binds is unknown. This entry belongs to a study of T-cell memory formation after mild COVID-19. Across the whole study: Among the donors, TCR clusters were largely specific to each donor. Overall study findings and caveats: Clones that shrank (day 15 to 85) were balanced CD4/CD8, whereas later expanders leaned CD4+. Pre-infection memory showed some responding clones, and this suggested that cross-reactive memory joined.

A single record per CDR3 protein comes from TCRdb applying MiXCR to the 5' RACE reads. The repertoire has 580,000 or so distinct CDR3 sequences, 15% to 20% of them found once; the top ten carry about 7.4%. Trimming shortened V by 6 bases and J by 2 bases, and 11 bases separated the two germline ends. The V gene's germline CDR1 is DFQATT and CDR2 SNEGSKA (reference sequence). This CDR3 has 13 amino acids. The specimen sequenced was PBMCs or a T cell subset sorted from them (not recorded which). The TCR sequence derives from an adult woman who had mild COVID-19 (a few samples of this study predate the infection). Cell type and time point are not known. The V call is TRBV20-1, the J call TRBJ1-5; D call uncertain. The CDR3 DNA reads as TGCAGTGCCCCCCGGGCAGGCAATCAGCCCCAGCATTTT. Its translation: CSAPRAGNQPQHF.